The sequence of this T cell receptor (beta chain) was determined in a study of shared clonotypes between healthy human individuals. V lost 5 bases, J lost 4 bases, and 14 bases lay in between. The length of the CDR3 is 14 residues. Germline CDR1 and CDR2: SEHNR and FQNEAQ (reference sequence). The protocol was immunoSEQ multiplex PCR, while the TCRdb copy is restricted to in-frame clones and leaves out a portion. The top ten hold approximately 0.13% of the sample, which has more than 2 million clones, around 95% seen once. Sequencing input: naive CD4+ T cells sorted from blood. Indicated subset: CD45RA+ positively selected. This clonotype was obtained from a man younger than 30 in good health. The rearrangement uses TRBV7-9 and TRBJ1-2; D uncertain. The CDR3 here is CASSADPTPYGYTF. DNA for the CDR3: TGTGCCAGCAGCGCGGACCCAACGCCCTATGGCTACACCTTC.